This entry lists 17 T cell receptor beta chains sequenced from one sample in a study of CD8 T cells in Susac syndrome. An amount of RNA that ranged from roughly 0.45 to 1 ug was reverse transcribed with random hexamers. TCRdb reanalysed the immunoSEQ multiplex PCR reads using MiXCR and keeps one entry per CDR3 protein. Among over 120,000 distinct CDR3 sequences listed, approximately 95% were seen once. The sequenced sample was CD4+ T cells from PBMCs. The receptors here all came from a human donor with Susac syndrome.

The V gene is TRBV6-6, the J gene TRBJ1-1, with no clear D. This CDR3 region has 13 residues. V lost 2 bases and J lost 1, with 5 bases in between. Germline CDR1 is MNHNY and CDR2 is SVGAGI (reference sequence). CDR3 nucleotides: TGTGCCAGCAGTTACCAGCCGAACACTGAAGCTTTCTTT. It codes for CASSYQPNTEAFF.

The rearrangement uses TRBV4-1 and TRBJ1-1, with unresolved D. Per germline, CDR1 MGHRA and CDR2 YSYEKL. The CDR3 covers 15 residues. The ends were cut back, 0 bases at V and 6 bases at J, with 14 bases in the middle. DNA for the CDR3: TGCGCCAGCAGCCAAGATCCGGGTAGAGTGGCTGAAGCTTTCTTT. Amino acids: CASSQDPGRVAEAFF.

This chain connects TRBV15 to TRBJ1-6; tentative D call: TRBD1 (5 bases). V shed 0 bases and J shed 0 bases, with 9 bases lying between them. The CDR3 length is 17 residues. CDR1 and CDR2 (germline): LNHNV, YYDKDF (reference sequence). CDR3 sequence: CATSRDYGGSYNSPLHF. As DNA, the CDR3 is TGTGCCACCAGCAGAGACTATGGGGGCTCCTATAATTCACCCCTCCACTTT.

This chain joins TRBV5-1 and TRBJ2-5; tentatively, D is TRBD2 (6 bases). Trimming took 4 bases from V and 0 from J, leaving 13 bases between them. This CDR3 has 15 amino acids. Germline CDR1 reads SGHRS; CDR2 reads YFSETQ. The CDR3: CASSVTTGDQETQYF. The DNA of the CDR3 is TGCGCCAGCAGCGTGACCACGGGGGACCAAGAGACCCAGTACTTC.

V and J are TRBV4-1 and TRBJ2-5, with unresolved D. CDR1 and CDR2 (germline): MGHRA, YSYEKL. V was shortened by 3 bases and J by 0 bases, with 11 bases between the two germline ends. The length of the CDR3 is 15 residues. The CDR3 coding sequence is TGCGCCAGCAGCCAGTCGACAACGTACCAAGAGACCCAGTACTTC. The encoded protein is CASSQSTTYQETQYF.

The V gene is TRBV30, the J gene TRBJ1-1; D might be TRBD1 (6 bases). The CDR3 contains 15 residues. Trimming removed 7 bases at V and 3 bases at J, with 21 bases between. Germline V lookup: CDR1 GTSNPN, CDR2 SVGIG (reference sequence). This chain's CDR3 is CAFVRGGRLYTEAFF. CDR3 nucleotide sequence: TGTGCCTTCGTCCGCGGGGGGCGCCTTTACACTGAAGCTTTCTTT.

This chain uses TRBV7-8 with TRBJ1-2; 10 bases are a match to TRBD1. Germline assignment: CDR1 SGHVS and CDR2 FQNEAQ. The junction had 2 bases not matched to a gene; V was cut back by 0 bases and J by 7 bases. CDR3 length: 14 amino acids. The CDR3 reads CASSLAGQGTGYTF. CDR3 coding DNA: TGTGCCAGCAGCTTAGCGGGACAGGGGACTGGCTACACCTTC. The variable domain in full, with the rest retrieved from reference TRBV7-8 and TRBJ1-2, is GAGVSQSPRYKVAKRGQDVALRCDPISGHVSLFWYQQALGQGPEFLTYFQNEAQLDKSGLPSDRFFAERPEGSVSTLKIQRTQQEDSAVYLCASSLAGQGTGYTFGSGTRLTVV.

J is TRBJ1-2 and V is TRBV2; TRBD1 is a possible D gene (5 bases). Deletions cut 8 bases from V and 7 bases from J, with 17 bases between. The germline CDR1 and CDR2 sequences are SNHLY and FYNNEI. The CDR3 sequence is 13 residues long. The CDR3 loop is CASSEEGSGGYTF. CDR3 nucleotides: TGTGCCAGCTCTGAGGAGGGGAGTGGTGGCTACACCTTC.

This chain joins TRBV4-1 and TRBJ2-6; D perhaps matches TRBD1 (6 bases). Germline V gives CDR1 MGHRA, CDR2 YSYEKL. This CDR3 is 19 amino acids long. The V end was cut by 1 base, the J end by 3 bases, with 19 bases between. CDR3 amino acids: CASSQASGQGSFGANVLTF. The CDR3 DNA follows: TGCGCCAGCAGCCAAGCCTCGGGGCAGGGGAGTTTTGGGGCCAACGTCCTGACTTTC.

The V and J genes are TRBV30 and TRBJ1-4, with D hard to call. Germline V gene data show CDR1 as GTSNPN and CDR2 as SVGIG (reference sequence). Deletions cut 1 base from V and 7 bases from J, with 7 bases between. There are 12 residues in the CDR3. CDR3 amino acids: CAWSGAGEKLFF. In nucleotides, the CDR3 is TGTGCCTGGAGTGGGGCCGGTGAAAAACTGTTTTTT.

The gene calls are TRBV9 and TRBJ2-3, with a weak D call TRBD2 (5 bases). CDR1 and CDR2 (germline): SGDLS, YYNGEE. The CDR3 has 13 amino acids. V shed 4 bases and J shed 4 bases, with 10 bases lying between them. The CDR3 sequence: CASSTTSSDTQYF. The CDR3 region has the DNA TGTGCCAGCAGCACCACTAGTTCAGATACGCAGTATTTT.

The CDR3, as DNA: TGCAGCGTTCGGTCCGCAGGTGATAATCAGCCCCAGCATTTT. Its protein product is CSVRSAGDNQPQHF. The chain combines TRBV29-1 with TRBJ1-5; D call uncertain. V shed 5 bases and J shed 4 bases, with 15 bases lying between them. CDR1 and CDR2 from the germline V gene are SQVTM and ANQGSEA. This CDR3 spans 14 amino acids.

The CDR3 here is CASSLDQGWGTDTQYF. The CDR3, as DNA: TGCGCCAGCAGCTTGGATCAGGGATGGGGCACAGATACGCAGTATTTT. The chain carries TRBV5-1 and TRBJ2-3, with TRBD1 as a possible D gene (5 bases). CDR1 is SGHRS, CDR2 YFSETQ, per germline. Trimming took off 0 bases at V and 1 base at J, with 12 bases between the two ends. CDR3 size: 16 residues.

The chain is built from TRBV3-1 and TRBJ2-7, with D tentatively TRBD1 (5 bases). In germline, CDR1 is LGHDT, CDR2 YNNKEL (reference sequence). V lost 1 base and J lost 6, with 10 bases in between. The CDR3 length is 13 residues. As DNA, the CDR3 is TGTGCCAGCAGCCAAGGGTCAGGGATCGAGCAGTACTTC. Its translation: CASSQGSGIEQYF.

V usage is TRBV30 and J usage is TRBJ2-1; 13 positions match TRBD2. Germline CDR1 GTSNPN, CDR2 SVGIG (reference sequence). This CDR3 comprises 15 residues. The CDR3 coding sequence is TGTGCTTTGGATATTGGGACTAGCGGGATTAATGAGCAGTTCTTC. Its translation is CALDIGTSGINEQFF. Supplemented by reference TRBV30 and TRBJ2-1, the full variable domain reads SQTIHQWPATLVQPVGSPLSLECTVEGTSNPNLYWYRQAAGRGLQLLFYSVGIGQISSEVPQNLSASRPQDRQFILSSKKLLLSDSGFYLCALDIGTSGINEQFFGPGTRLTVL.

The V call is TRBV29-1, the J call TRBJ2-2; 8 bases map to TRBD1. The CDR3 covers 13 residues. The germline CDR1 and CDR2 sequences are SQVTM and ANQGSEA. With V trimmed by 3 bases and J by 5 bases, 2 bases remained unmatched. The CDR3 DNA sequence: TGCAGCGTTGACAGGGGGCAGACCGGGGAGCTGTTTTTT. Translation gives CSVDRGQTGELFF.

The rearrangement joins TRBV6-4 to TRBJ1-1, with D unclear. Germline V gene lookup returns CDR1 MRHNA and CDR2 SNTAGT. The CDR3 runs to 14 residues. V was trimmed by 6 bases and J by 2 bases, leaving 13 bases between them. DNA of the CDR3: TGTGCCAGCAGAGGCCCCGGACCCAACACTGAAGCTTTCTTT. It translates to CASRGPGPNTEAFF.